The clone carrying this T cell receptor (beta chain) was counted only a few times. Other DNA sequences in the sample encode the same CDR3. The CDR3 runs 11 residues. V was cut by 5 bases and J by 1 base, with 5 bases left in between. Germline V CDR1 and CDR2: DFQATT, SNEGSKA (reference sequence). This sample stems from a study of shared clonotypes between healthy human individuals. The table came from immunoSEQ multiplex PCR; TCRdb's copy has only in-frame clones and leaves some out. The sample records more than 2 million clones, roughly 94% being singletons. Both subsets, CD45RA+ naive and CD45RA-negative memory, were split from the CD4+ cells.

The sequence derives from a man aged 18 to 30 in good health. The chain has TRBV20-1 and TRBJ1-1; no clear D. Sequencing was carried out using naive CD4+ T cells sorted from blood. Specified subset: CD45RA+ positively selected. DNA of the CDR3: TGCAGTGCTCCGGAGAACACTGAAGCTTTCTTT. Translation gives CSAPENTEAFF.